This section outlines one T cell receptor beta chain sequence together with its context. The antigen is not known. Sequencing libraries made from TCR beta cDNA carried unique molecular identifiers. With roughly 0.85 to 11 million T cells as the source, 400,000 to 550,000 cDNA molecules resulted. TCRdb independently ran MiXCR on the PCR reads; one entry per CDR3 protein. The sample carries 600,000 to 700,000 distinct CDR3 sequences, roughly three fifths recorded once. The entry originates in a study of post-analysis software for immune sequencing data. Findings and caveats of the study: Controls had significantly higher normalized Chao1 diversity than multiple sclerosis patients.

The receptor comes from a girl aged 2 to 9 with multiple sclerosis. Sequencing was performed on blood.

CDR3 amino acids: CASSFPTSGNNEQFF. The CDR3 DNA reads TGTGCCAGCAGTTTTCCGACTAGCGGGAACAATGAGCAGTTCTTC. The V gene is TRBV12-3 or TRBV12-4, the J gene TRBJ2-1; 11 bases line up with TRBD2. Germline trimming cut 3 bases from V and 5 bases from J; bases unmatched to any gene: 3. The CDR3 runs to 15 residues.